Listed below are T cell receptor beta chains from one sample, sequenced in a study of T cell responses to AZD1222 COVID-19 vaccine. Sequencing used immunoSEQ multiplex PCR; TCRdb keeps in-frame clones, though not all of them. The sample shows 110,000 or so clones, 70% to 90% of them seen only once. The sample in question was peripheral blood, obtained 28 days after the second AZD1222 dose. Receptors were obtained from an adult who received the AZD1222 COVID-19 vaccine. Each CDR3 is given with its conserved first and last residue. The D gene is left open where the match is weak. Size is stated for part of the rows, as once, few or many counts, or as a class when the clone is expanded.

TRBJ2-2 TRBV5-1 - - CASSNPPRAGELFF TGCGCCAGCAGCAACCCTCCGCGGGCCGGGGAGCTGTTTTTT
TRBJ1-6 TRBV28 - - CASIKNRMGRPNSPLHF TGTGCCAGCATCAAAAATCGTATGGGACGGCCGAATTCACCCCTCCACTTT
TRBJ1-5 TRBV7-9 - - CASSWGLGKGENQPQHF TGTGCCAGCAGCTGGGGTTTAGGGAAGGGAGAAAATCAGCCCCAGCATTTT
TRBJ2-1 TRBV6-4 - - CASSEREGYNEQFF TGTGCCAGCAGTGAGCGGGAAGGCTACAATGAGCAGTTCTTC
TRBJ1-5 TRBV19 - TRBD1 CASSIGFDRVTQPQHF TGTGCCAGTAGTATAGGGTTCGACAGGGTGACTCAGCCCCAGCATTTT
TRBJ2-5 TRBV4-3 - TRBD2 CASSQGSLAAQYF TGCGCCAGCAGCCAAGGCTCGCTAGCGGCCCAGTACTTC
TRBJ2-3 TRBV4-2 - - CASSQAHLGAADTDTQYF TGTGCCAGCAGCCAAGCTCACTTGGGAGCGGCCGACACAGATACGCAGTATTTT
TRBJ2-3 TRBV3-1/TRBV3-2 - - CASSLTDTQYF TGTGCCAGCAGCCTCACAGATACGCAGTATTTT
TRBJ1-4 TRBV27 - - CASSSGLRTGDEKLFF TGTGCCAGCAGTAGTGGTTTAAGGACCGGGGATGAAAAACTGTTTTTT
TRBJ2-5 TRBV18 - - CASSSSTETQYF TGTGCCAGCTCATCCTCAACGGAGACCCAGTACTTC
TRBJ1-1 TRBV5-6 - - CASSLVPDLWTEAFF TGTGCCAGCAGCTTAGTCCCAGATTTATGGACTGAAGCTTTCTTT
TRBJ1-2 TRBV24-1 few - CATSEARNYGYTF TGTGCCACCAGTGAGGCTCGTAACTATGGCTACACCTTC
TRBJ1-1 TRBV7-6 - TRBD1 CASSLAPRDSEAFF TGTGCCAGCAGCTTGGCGCCCCGGGACAGTGAAGCTTTCTTT
TRBJ2-5 TRBV5-6 - - CASSSPWPTYKTQYF TGTGCCAGCAGCTCACCGTGGCCGACCTACAAGACCCAGTACTTC
TRBJ1-6 TRBV6-5 - - CASSSIQGRNSPLHF TGTGCCAGCAGTAGTATTCAGGGGCGGAATTCACCCCTCCACTTT
TRBJ1-2 TRBV5-6 - - CASSLEGSYGYTF TGTGCCAGCAGCTTGGAGGGAAGCTATGGCTACACCTTC